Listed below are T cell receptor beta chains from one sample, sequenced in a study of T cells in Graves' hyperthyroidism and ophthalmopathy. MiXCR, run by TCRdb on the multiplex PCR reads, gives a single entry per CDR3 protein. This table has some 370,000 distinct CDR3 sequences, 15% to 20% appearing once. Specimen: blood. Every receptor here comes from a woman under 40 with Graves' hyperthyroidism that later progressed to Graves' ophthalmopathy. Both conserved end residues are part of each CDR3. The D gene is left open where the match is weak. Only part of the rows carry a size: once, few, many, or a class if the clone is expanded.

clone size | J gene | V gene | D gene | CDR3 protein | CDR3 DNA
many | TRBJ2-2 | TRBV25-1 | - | CASSELGNTGELFF | TGTGCCAGCAGTGAACTCGGTAACACCGGGGAGCTGTTTTTT
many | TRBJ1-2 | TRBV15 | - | CATSRGGDINYGYTF | TGTGCCACCAGCAGGGGAGGGGACATAAACTATGGCTACACCTTC
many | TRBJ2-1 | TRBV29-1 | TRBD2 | CSVEGTSGSYNEQFF | TGCAGCGTTGAAGGGACTAGCGGATCCTACAATGAGCAGTTCTTC
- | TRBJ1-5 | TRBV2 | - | CASSGTRTSNQPQHF | TGTGCCAGCAGTGGCACGCGGACGAGCAATCAGCCCCAGCATTTT
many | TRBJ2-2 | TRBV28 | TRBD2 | CASSFLLAGGNFGTGELFF | TGTGCCAGCAGTTTCCTACTAGCGGGAGGAAATTTTGGCACCGGGGAGCTGTTTTTT
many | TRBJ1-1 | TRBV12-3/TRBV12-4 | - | CASTHEEDSPNTEAFF | TGTGCCAGCACCCACGAAGAGGACAGCCCGAACACTGAAGCTTTCTTT
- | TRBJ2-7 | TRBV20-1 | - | CSAKTGVSSYEQYF | TGCAGTGCTAAGACAGGCGTAAGCTCCTACGAGCAGTACTTC
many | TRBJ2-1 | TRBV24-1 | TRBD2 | CATSDMWTSGGGNEQFF | TGTGCCACCAGTGATATGTGGACTAGCGGGGGGGGAAATGAGCAGTTCTTC
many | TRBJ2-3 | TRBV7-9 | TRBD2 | CASSFGGRLDTQYF | TGTGCCAGCAGCTTCGGCGGGAGGCTAGATACGCAGTATTTT
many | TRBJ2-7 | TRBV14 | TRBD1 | CASSKSGRTGVHEQYF | TGTGCCAGCAGCAAGAGTGGTCGGACAGGGGTCCACGAGCAGTACTTC
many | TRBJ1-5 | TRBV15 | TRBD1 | CATSPDRGNQPQHF | TGTGCCACCAGCCCCGACAGGGGAAATCAGCCCCAGCATTTT
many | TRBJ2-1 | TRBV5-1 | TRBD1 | CASSLGGQETYNEQFF | TGCGCCAGCAGCTTGGGGGGACAGGAAACCTACAATGAGCAGTTCTTC
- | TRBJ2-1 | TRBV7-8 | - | CASSSLGSWYNEQFF | TGTGCCAGCAGCTCCCTCGGGAGTTGGTACAATGAGCAGTTCTTC
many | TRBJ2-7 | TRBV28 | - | CASRHDGGSYEQYF | TGTGCCAGCAGACACGACGGAGGCTCCTACGAGCAGTACTTC
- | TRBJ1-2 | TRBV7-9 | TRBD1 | CASSSGTGHYGYTF | TGTGCCAGCAGTTCCGGGACAGGCCACTATGGCTACACCTTC
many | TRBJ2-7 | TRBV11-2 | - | CASSSMSIMSGILNYEQYF | TGTGCCAGCAGCTCGATGTCGATTATGTCAGGCATCCTCAACTACGAGCAGTACTTC
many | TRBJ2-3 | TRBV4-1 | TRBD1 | CASSQAGTGSILTVSQYF | TGCGCCAGCAGCCAAGCCGGGACAGGGTCCATTTTGACCGTGTCGCAGTATTTT
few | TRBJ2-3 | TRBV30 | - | CAWSVQWGTTFSTDTQYF | TGTGCCTGGAGTGTACAGTGGGGCACGACCTTTAGCACAGATACGCAGTATTTT
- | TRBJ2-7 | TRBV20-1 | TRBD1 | CSARVQTSNMTGYLIGLVSYEQYF | TGCAGTGCTAGAGTCCAGACATCGAACATGACAGGGTATTTGATAGGACTTGTATCCTACGAGCAGTACTTC
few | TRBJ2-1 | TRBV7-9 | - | CASSLSDEQFF | TGTGCCAGCAGCTTATCGGATGAGCAGTTCTTC
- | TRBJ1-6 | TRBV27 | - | CASSLSGPGNSPLHF | TGTGCCAGCAGTCTCTCGGGCCCAGGAAATTCACCCCTCCACTTT
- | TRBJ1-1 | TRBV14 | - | CASSQDSSVNTEAFF | TGTGCCAGCAGCCAAGATAGCAGCGTGAACACTGAAGCTTTCTTT
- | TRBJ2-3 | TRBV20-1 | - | CSALGGVSTDTQYF | TGCAGTGCCCTAGGCGGCGTTAGCACAGATACGCAGTATTTT
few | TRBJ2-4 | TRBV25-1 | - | CASSEYSGEAENIQYF | TGTGCCAGCAGTGAATATAGTGGGGAGGCTGAAAACATTCAGTACTTC
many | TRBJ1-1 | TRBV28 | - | CASTEQLNTEAFF | TGTGCCAGCACAGAACAATTGAACACTGAAGCTTTCTTT
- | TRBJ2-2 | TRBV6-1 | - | CASQRENTGELFF | TGTGCCAGCCAACGGGAGAACACCGGGGAGCTGTTTTTT
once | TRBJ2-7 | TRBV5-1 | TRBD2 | CASSFFAGGPGEQYF | TGCGCCAGCAGCTTTTTTGCGGGGGGGCCGGGTGAGCAGTACTTC
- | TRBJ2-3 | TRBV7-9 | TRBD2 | CASSTSGESDTQYF | TGTGCCAGCAGCACCAGCGGGGAGTCGGATACGCAGTATTTT
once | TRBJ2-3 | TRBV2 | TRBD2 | CASSEGLAVGTSTDTQYF | TGTGCCAGCAGTGAGGGACTAGCGGTAGGAACTAGCACAGATACGCAGTATTTT
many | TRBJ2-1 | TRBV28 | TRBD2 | CASSLFGTSGRNEQFF | TGTGCCAGCAGTTTATTCGGGACTAGCGGGAGAAATGAGCAGTTCTTC
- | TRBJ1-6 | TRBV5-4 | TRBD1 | CASSLGHGTVHSPLHF | TGTGCCAGCAGCTTGGGTCATGGGACAGTACATTCACCCCTCCACTTT
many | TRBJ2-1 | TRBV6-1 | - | CASSEQHSSYNEQFF | TGTGCCAGCAGTGAACAGCACAGCTCCTACAATGAGCAGTTCTTC
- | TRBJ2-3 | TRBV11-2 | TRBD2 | CASFRTSGGVTDTEYF | TGTGCCAGCTTCCGGACTAGCGGGGGCGTCACAGATACGGAGTATTTT
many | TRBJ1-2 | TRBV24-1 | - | CATSDGASYGYTF | TGTGCCACCAGTGATGGAGCTTCCTATGGCTACACCTTC
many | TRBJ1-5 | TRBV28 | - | CASKTLVGNQPQHF | TGTGCCAGCAAAACTTTGGTGGGCAATCAGCCCCAGCATTTT
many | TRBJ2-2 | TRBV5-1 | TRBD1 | CASSRTGDSAGELFF | TGCGCCAGCAGCCGTACAGGGGATAGCGCCGGGGAGCTGTTTTTT
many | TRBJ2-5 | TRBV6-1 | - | CASSEHGPSYGTQYF | TGTGCCAGCAGTGAACACGGGCCAAGTTACGGGACCCAGTACTTC
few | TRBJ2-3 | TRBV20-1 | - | CSANLYGVGDTQYF | TGCAGTGCGAATCTCTACGGGGTCGGGGATACGCAGTATTTT
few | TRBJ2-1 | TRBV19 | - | CASKELSTPANEQFF | TGTGCCAGTAAAGAATTATCGACCCCAGCGAATGAGCAGTTCTTC
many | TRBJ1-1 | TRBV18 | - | CASSPPAGVNTEAFF | TGTGCCAGCTCACCACCGGCGGGAGTGAACACTGAAGCTTTCTTT
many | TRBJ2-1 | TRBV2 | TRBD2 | CASSLLAGWNEQFF | TGTGCCAGCAGTTTATTAGCGGGGTGGAATGAGCAGTTCTTC
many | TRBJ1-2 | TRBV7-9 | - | CASSLERALFYGYTF | TGTGCCAGCAGCTTAGAGCGGGCTCTGTTCTATGGCTACACCTTC
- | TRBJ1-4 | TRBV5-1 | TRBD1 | CASSTGAANEKLFF | TGCGCCAGTAGCACAGGGGCCGCTAATGAAAAACTGTTTTTT
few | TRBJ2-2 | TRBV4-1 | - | CASSLAARRNTGELFF | TGCGCCAGCAGCCTCGCGGCTAGGCGTAACACCGGGGAGCTGTTTTTT
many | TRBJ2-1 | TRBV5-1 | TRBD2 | CASSLVLRGAYNEQFF | TGCGCCAGCAGCTTGGTTCTGCGGGGGGCTTACAATGAGCAGTTCTTC
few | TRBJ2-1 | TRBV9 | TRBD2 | CASSVGGFKFF | TGTGCCAGCAGCGTGGGAGGGTTCAAGTTCTTC
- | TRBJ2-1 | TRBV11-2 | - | CASSSGLRPVDEQFF | TGTGCCAGCAGCTCAGGACTAAGACCCGTGGATGAGCAGTTCTTC
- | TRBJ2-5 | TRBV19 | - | CASSRKGRETQYF | TGTGCCAGTAGTAGGAAGGGCCGGGAGACCCAGTACTTC
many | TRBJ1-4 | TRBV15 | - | CATSARVAQPGREKLFF | TGTGCCACCAGCGCAAGAGTAGCTCAACCCGGGAGGGAAAAACTGTTTTTT
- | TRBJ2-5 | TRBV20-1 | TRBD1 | CSAREQGAETQYF | TGCAGTGCTAGAGAACAGGGGGCTGAGACCCAGTACTTC